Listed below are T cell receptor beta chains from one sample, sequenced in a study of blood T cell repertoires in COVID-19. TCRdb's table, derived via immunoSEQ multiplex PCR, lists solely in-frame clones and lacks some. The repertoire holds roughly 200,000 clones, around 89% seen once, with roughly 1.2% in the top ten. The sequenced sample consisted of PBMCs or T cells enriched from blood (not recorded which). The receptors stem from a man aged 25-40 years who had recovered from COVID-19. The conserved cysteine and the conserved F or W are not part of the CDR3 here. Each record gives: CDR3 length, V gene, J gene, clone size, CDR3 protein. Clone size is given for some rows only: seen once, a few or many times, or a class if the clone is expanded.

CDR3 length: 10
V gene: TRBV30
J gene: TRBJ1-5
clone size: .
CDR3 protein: AWNRANQPQH

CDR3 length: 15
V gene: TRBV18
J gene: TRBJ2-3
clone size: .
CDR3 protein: ASSPLYGAQSTDTQY

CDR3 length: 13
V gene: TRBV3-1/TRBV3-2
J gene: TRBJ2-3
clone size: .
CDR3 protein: ASSQDWGDADTQY

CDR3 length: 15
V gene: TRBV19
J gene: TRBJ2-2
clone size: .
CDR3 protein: ASSILLGGRNTGELF

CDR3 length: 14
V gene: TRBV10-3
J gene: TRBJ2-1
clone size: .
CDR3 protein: AISERLAGGPNEQF

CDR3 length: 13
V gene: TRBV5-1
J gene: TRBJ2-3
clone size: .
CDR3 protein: ASSLEREGLDTQY

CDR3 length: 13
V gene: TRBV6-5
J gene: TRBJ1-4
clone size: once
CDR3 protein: ASRLDGTGDEKLF

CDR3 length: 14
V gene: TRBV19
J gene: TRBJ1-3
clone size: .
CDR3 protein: ASSAPTGVRGNTIY

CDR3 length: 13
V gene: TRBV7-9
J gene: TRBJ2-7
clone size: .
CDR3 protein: ASSLQGTGGYEQY

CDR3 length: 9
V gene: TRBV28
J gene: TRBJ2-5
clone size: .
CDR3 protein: ASGRPGTQY

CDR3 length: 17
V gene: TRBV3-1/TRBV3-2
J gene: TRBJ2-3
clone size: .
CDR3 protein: ASSRLPPKLAGAWDTQY

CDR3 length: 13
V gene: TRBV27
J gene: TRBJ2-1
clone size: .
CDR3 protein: ASSLGLAGENEQF

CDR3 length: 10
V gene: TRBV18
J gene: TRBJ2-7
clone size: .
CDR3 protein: ASSRNQGEQY

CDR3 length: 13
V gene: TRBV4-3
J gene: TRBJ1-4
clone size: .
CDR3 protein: ASSPLGREGEKLF

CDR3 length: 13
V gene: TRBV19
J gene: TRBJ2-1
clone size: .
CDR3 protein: ASSRLAGGPNEQF

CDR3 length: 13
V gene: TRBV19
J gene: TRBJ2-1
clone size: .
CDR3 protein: ASSTLAGVSNEQF

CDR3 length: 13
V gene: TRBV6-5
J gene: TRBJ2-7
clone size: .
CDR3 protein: ASSYGLGISYEQY

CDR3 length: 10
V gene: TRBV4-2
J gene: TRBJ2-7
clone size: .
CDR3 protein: ASSQDTGEQY

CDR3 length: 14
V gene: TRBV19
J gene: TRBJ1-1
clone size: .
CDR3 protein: ASSMGSLNMNTEAF

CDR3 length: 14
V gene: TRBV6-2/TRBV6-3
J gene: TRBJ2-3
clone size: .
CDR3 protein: ASSRTGGVVADTQY

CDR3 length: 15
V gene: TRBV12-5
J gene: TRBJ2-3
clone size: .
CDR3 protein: ASGSPIAGPGTDTQY

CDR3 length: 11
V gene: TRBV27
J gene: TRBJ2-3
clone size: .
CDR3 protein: ASSLRHGDTQY

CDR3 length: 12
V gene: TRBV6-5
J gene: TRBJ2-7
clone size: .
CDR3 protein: ASSSGQTSYEQY

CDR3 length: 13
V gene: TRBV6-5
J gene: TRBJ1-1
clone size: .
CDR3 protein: ASSPDINGVTEAF

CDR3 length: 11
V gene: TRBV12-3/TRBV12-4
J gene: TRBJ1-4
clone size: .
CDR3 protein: ASRRDRWEKLF

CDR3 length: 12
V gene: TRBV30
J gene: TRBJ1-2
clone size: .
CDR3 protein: AWSMTGGETGYT

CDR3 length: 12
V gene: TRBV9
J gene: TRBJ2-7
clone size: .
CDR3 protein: ASTTWRGEDEQY

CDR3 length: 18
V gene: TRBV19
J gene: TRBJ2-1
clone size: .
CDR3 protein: ASSIWVARATQGTYNEQF

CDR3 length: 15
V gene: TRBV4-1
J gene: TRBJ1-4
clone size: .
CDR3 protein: ASSQGPWRGRGEKLF

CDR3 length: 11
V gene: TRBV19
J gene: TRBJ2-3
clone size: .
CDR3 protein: ASAGASTDTQY

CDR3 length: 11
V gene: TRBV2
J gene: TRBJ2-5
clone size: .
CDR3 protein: ASSGGNQGSQY

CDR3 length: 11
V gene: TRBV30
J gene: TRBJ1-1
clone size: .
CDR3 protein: AWNGQTNTEAF

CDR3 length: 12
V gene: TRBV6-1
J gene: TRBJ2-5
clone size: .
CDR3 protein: ASSEFSGLETQY

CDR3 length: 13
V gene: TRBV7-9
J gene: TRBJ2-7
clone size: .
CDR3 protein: ASSVLRGPTYEQY

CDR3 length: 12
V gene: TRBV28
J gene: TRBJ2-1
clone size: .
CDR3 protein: ASSPWTGNNEQF

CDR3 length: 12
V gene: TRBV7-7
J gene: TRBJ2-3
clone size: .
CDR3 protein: ASSLVRDSHTQY

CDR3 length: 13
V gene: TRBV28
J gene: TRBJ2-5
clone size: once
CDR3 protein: ASSQLAGGGETQY

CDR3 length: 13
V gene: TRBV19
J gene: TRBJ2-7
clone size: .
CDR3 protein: ASSTTAGGPDEQY

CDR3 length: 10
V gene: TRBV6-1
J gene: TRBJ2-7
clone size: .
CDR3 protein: ASSEIRYEQY

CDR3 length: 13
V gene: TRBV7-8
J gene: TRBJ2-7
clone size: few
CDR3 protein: ASSPSSRGGDEQY

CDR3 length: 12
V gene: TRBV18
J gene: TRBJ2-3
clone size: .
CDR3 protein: ASSPRLAMDTQY

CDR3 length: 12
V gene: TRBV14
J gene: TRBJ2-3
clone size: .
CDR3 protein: ASSQSRAADTQY

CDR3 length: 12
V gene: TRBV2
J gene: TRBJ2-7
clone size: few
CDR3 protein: ASSDGVLSYEQY

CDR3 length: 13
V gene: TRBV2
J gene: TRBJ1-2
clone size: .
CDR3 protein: ASSESGGRAVGYT

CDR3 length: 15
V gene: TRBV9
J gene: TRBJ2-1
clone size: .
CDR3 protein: ASSDSGRGIGYNEQF

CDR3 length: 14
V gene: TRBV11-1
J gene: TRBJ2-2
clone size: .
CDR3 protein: ASSWEREENTGELF

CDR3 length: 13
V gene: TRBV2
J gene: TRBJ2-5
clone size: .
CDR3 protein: ASSNTPEGFETQY

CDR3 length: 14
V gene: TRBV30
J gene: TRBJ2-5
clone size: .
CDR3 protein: AWSVPSGRKRETQY

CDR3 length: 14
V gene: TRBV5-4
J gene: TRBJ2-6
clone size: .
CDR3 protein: ASSFITVSGANVLT

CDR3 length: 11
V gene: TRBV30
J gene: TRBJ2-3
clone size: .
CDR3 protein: AWSRGLTDTQY

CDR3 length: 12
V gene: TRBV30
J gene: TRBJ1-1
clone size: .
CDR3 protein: AWRPLAGNTEAF

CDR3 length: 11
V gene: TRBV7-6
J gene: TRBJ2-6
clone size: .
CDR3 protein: ASRSSGANVLT

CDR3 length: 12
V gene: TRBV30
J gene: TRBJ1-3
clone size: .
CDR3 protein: AWSIAAAGNTIY

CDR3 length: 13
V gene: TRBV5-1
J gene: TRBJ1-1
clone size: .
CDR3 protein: ASSLEGRANTEAF

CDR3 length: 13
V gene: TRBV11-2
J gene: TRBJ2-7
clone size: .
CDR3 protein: ASSLALSSSYEQY

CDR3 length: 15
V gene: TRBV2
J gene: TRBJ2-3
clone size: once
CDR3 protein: ASSVRRTSGFADTQY

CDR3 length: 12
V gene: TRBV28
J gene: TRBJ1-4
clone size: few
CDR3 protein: ATNGWGANEKLF